This T cell receptor (beta chain) emerged from a study of beta chain features in type 1 diabetes. Per germline, CDR1 LNHDA and CDR2 SQIVND (reference sequence). The CDR3 is 12 amino acids. The trim removed 8 bases at V and 7 bases at J, leaving 6 bases unmatched. TCRB transcripts that were expressed got sequenced, as all of the isolated RNA had been reverse transcribed. Method: immunoSEQ multiplex PCR; TCRdb's copy keeps in-frame clones and lacks some. The repertoire holds approximately 38,000 clones, roughly two thirds seen once, with 2% to 2.5% in the top ten. This clone was seen a handful of times.

The TCR sequence derives from a woman younger than 45 in good health. The chain combines TRBV19 with TRBJ1-1; 8 positions match TRBD1. The sample taken for sequencing was Tregs from blood. The CDR3 DNA sequence: TGTGCCAGTGAAGGACAGGGCGGTGAAGCTTTCTTT. This gives the protein CASEGQGGEAFF.